Sequencing of this TCR beta chain was carried out in a study of blood T cells in healthy people across ages. J gave up 1 base and V 6 bases, and 3 bases lay outside the gene matches. CDR1 LNHDA and CDR2 SQIVND come from the germline V gene (reference sequence). CDR3 size: 13 residues. Next came a second PCR, run for roughly 7 to 12 cycles, which used a sample-barcoded 5' primer along with a J-beta primer mix. One entry per CDR3 protein, called by TCRdb with MiXCR from the 5' RACE reads. The sample comprises 850,000 or so distinct CDR3 sequences, more than 25% of which are singletons, and about 18% rests with the top ten.

This chain links TRBV19 with TRBJ2-7; 7 bases agree with TRBD2. The sample taken for sequencing was blood. This clonotype originated in a woman aged 80 or over in good health. CDR3 in amino acids: CASRKAGSYEQYF. The CDR3 DNA is TGTGCCAGTAGAAAAGCGGGGTCCTACGAGCAGTACTTC.